What follows is one TCR beta chain and its context. This sample was taken from a study of identical twins. Template switching supplied a universal primer site; unique molecular identifiers were carried on the cDNA. TCRdb independently ran MiXCR on the 5' RACE reads; one entry per CDR3 protein. Of 500,000 to 600,000 distinct CDR3 sequences in the sample, 22% were seen once. Germline CDR1 reads DFQATT; CDR2 reads SNEGSKA (reference sequence). V was pared by 0 bases and J by 4 bases, with 9 bases between. The CDR3 contains 13 residues. These sequences were also reported in another study, on T cells expressing NK-cell markers. In that study: Sorted CD3+CD56+NKG2C+, CD3+CD56+NKG2C- and CD3+CD56-NKG2C+ T cells provided the TCR beta repertoires.

The receptor was derived from a woman aged 18-29 years in good health. The chain combines TRBV20-1 with TRBJ1-2, with D uncertain. The sample comprised CD4+ T cells sorted from blood. The CDR3 is CSARDHGSYGYTF. The CDR3 DNA follows: TGCAGTGCTAGAGATCACGGATCCTATGGCTACACCTTC.